These T cell receptor beta chains were read from a single sample in a study of cytomegalovirus exposure and HLA in healthy donors. The data were produced by immunoSEQ multiplex PCR, yet TCRdb's version contains in-frame clones alone and is incomplete. The sample has about 150,000 clones, 55% to 80% seen once; the top ten hold about 7.1%. The sequenced sample was PBMCs. The receptors originated from a woman in her fifties or sixties in good health and CMV-seropositive. Both conserved end residues are part of each CDR3. D genes are given only for firm matches. Expanded clones are given a class, and other clones once, few, many or no size at all.

TRBD1	few	TRBV28	TRBJ2-3	TGTGCCAGCAGTCTAACAGGGGGCAGGTTGACAGATACGCAGTATTTT	CASSLTGGRLTDTQYF
NA	NA	TRBV5-6	TRBJ1-1	TGTGCCAGCAGCTTGTCAGGGTTCACTGAAGCTTTCTTT	CASSLSGFTEAFF
TRBD1	NA	TRBV5-4	TRBJ2-1	TGTGCCAGCAGAGGACAGGGGGCGCGGAATGAGCAGTTCTTC	CASRGQGARNEQFF
TRBD1	NA	TRBV5-1	TRBJ2-3	TGCGCCAGCAGCCCTGACAGGGGGACAGATACGCAGTATTTT	CASSPDRGTDTQYF
TRBD2	NA	TRBV7-8	TRBJ2-7	TGTGCCAGCAGCTTAGGGACTAGCGGACGCTACGAGCAGTACTTC	CASSLGTSGRYEQYF
NA	NA	TRBV5-8	TRBJ2-7	TGTGCCAGCAGCTTGGATATCGAGGGCAGATGGTACGAGCAGTACTTC	CASSLDIEGRWYEQYF
TRBD1	few	TRBV27	TRBJ1-2	TGTGCCAGCAGTTTGCACAGGGGTAACTATGGCTACACCTTC	CASSLHRGNYGYTF
TRBD1	once	TRBV7-2	TRBJ2-2	TGTGCCAGCACCCAGGACAGGGGGCAAATCGGGGAGCTGTTTTTT	CASTQDRGQIGELFF
TRBD1	few	TRBV10-2	TRBJ1-2	TGCGCCAGCAGAGACAGGGGAGCTAACTATGGCTACACCTTC	CASRDRGANYGYTF
TRBD1	NA	TRBV6-5	TRBJ2-1	TGTGCCAGCAGCGACCGGGACAGGGGTCACGATGAGCAGTTCTTC	CASSDRDRGHDEQFF
NA	NA	TRBV18	TRBJ1-1	TGTGCCAGCTCACCACATCCAGGCATGAACACTGAAGCTTTCTTT	CASSPHPGMNTEAFF
NA	NA	TRBV11-1	TRBJ2-6	TGTGCCAGCAGCTTCAGGGTCCCTGGGGCCAACGTCCTGACTTTC	CASSFRVPGANVLTF
TRBD2	NA	TRBV10-3	TRBJ2-7	TGTGCCATCAGTGAGCCTACTAGCGGGAGCTCCTACGAGCAGTACTTC	CAISEPTSGSSYEQYF
TRBD1	NA	TRBV29-1	TRBJ2-3	TGCAGCGTTGTGGGCCAGGGGGAGTGGGCAGATACGCAGTATTTT	CSVVGQGEWADTQYF
NA	NA	TRBV4-2	TRBJ2-3	TGTGCCAGCAGCCAAGATGGGCACTCGGGCACAGATACGCAGTATTTT	CASSQDGHSGTDTQYF
NA	NA	TRBV7-8	TRBJ2-7	TGTGCCAGCAGCTTAGCGACAGCCTACGAGCAGTACTTC	CASSLATAYEQYF
TRBD1	NA	TRBV29-1	TRBJ2-3	TGCAGCGGTAGACAGGGCGCAGATACGCAGTATTTT	CSGRQGADTQYF
NA	NA	TRBV5-6	TRBJ1-5	TGTGCCAGCAGCCAATGGACACCTAGCAATCAGCCCCAGCATTTT	CASSQWTPSNQPQHF
TRBD2	once	TRBV7-9	TRBJ2-1	TGTGCCAGCGACCAAGGGAGCGGGAGTTACAATGAGCAGTTCTTC	CASDQGSGSYNEQFF
NA	NA	TRBV4-3	TRBJ2-2	TGCGCCAGCAGCCAAGACCGCGCGAACACCGGGGAGCTGTTTTTT	CASSQDRANTGELFF
TRBD2	once	TRBV25-1	TRBJ2-2	TGTGCCAGCAGTGAGGCGGGAGTATACACCGGGGAGCTGTTTTTT	CASSEAGVYTGELFF
TRBD1	NA	TRBV6-1	TRBJ1-5	TGTGCCAGCAGTGAAAGGGGACAGGGGGCCGAGGCCTCTCGGCCCCAGCATTTT	CASSERGQGAEASRPQHF
TRBD2	few	TRBV11-3	TRBJ2-3	TGTGCCAGCAGCCTCGGACTAGCGGGAGAGTTTGGTACGCAGTATTTT	CASSLGLAGEFGTQYF
NA	NA	TRBV7-2	TRBJ1-1	TGTGCCAGCAGCTTAGAAACACAGGGAACTGAAGCTTTCTTT	CASSLETQGTEAFF
NA	once	TRBV29-1	TRBJ1-4	TGCAGCGTTGAAGATGGGGGGGGGAATGAAAAACTGTTTTTT	CSVEDGGGNEKLFF
TRBD2	NA	TRBV5-8	TRBJ2-1	TGTGCCAGCAGGGCGGGACTAGGGGCCTACAATGAGCAGTTCTTC	CASRAGLGAYNEQFF
NA	NA	TRBV4-3	TRBJ2-7	TGCGCCAGCAGCCAAGATTGGCGACGGATCAGGCCCTACGAGCAGTACTTC	CASSQDWRRIRPYEQYF
NA	few	TRBV28	TRBJ2-7	TGTGCCAGCAGTCCATCATTGGCATTCAGCTCCTACGAGCAGTACTTC	CASSPSLAFSSYEQYF
NA	NA	TRBV7-8	TRBJ2-2	TGTGCCAGCAGCTTAGTGGGGGCGGCGGGCGAGGGGTCAGCAGACACCGGGGAGCTGTTTTTT	CASSLVGAAGEGSADTGELFF
TRBD2	NA	TRBV7-9	TRBJ2-1	TGTGCCAGCAGCTTAGTAGCGGGAGGGCCCCACAATGAGCAGTTCTTC	CASSLVAGGPHNEQFF
NA	NA	TRBV10-2	TRBJ2-4	TGCGCCAGCAGTGAGACCTACGACCCCCCGGGGAACATTCAGTACTTC	CASSETYDPPGNIQYF
TRBD1	few	TRBV6-6	TRBJ1-5	TGTGCCAGCAGTGGGACCGGGACAGGGAACAATCAGCCCCAGCATTTT	CASSGTGTGNNQPQHF
NA	NA	TRBV19	TRBJ1-2	TGTGCCAGTAGTATTCTTTTTCGACAGAACTATGGCTACACCTTC	CASSILFRQNYGYTF
NA	NA	TRBV6-5	TRBJ1-3	TGTGCCAGCAGTTACGACAGCCGAAGGGGAAACACCATATATTTT	CASSYDSRRGNTIYF
TRBD2	NA	TRBV7-6	TRBJ2-1	TGTGCCAGCAGCCGATCACTAGCGGGTCCCTACAATGAGCAGTTCTTC	CASSRSLAGPYNEQFF
TRBD1	few	TRBV18	TRBJ2-1	TGTGCCAGCTCACCAACCGGGACAGGGTCCTCCTACAATGAGCAGTTCTTC	CASSPTGTGSSYNEQFF
NA	NA	TRBV5-1	TRBJ1-1	TGCGCCAGCAGCCGGGGGACGCAGAACACTGAAGCTTTCTTT	CASSRGTQNTEAFF
NA	NA	TRBV27	TRBJ2-5	TGTGCCAGCAGTTGGGGCAGGGGAGAGACCCAGTACTTC	CASSWGRGETQYF
TRBD1	NA	TRBV28	TRBJ1-4	TGTGCCAGCAGTTCCAGGGGGATCACTAATGAAAAACTGTTTTTT	CASSSRGITNEKLFF
TRBD1	few	TRBV11-1	TRBJ1-1	TGTGCCAGCAGGGCAGGACAGGAAGATGGGACTGAAGCTTTCTTT	CASRAGQEDGTEAFF
TRBD2	NA	TRBV28	TRBJ2-3	TGTGCCAGCAGCCTAGCGGGAGCTGCAGATACGCAGTATTTT	CASSLAGAADTQYF
NA	NA	TRBV28	TRBJ2-7	TGTGCCAGCAGTCTTAGCAACGAGCAGTACTTC	CASSLSNEQYF
NA	NA	TRBV6-1	TRBJ1-5	TGTGCCAGCAGTTTTAACGCAGGGAACCAGCCCCAGCATTTT	CASSFNAGNQPQHF
TRBD2	NA	TRBV27	TRBJ2-7	TGTGCCAGCAGTCCCCGTCTAGCGGGAGGCGAGCAGTACTTC	CASSPRLAGGEQYF